These 14 T cell receptor beta chains came from one sample sequenced in a study of shared clonotypes between healthy human individuals. The table came from immunoSEQ multiplex PCR; TCRdb's copy has only in-frame clones and leaves some out. The sample consists of about 1.5 million clones, 95% to 99% of them appearing once. The specimen sequenced was naive CD4+ T cells sorted from blood. The subset denotes: CD45RA+ positively selected. These receptors all come from a young man in good health.

The chain links TRBV4-2 to TRBJ1-1; D uncertain. The ends were cut back, 4 bases at V and 1 base at J, with 10 bases in the middle. Germline CDR1 reads LGHNA; CDR2 reads YNFKEQ. The CDR3 totals 14 residues. The CDR3 region has the DNA TGTGCCAGCAGCCTCCGGACGGAGAACACTGAAGCTTTCTTT. Translating gives CASSLRTENTEAFF.

This chain links TRBV19 with TRBJ1-1, with 9 bases identical to TRBD1. The CDR3 length is 12 residues. Germline V lookup: CDR1 LNHDA, CDR2 SQIVND (reference sequence). Trimming at V came to 5 bases and at J to 10 bases, leaving 5 bases not matched to a gene. The CDR3 spells CASSLLTGGAFF. The CDR3, as DNA: TGTGCCAGTAGTCTCTTGACAGGGGGAGCTTTCTTT.

The sample holds one count of this clone. This sequence joins TRBV18 and TRBJ2-1; tentative D call: TRBD1 (6 bases). The CDR3 covers 15 residues. The germline V gene encodes CDR1 KGHSH and CDR2 LQKENI. Trimming shortened V by 6 bases and J by 7 bases, and 19 bases separated the two germline ends. The CDR3 DNA is TGTGCCAGCTCCCTCGACAGTGGGGGCCTTAATGAGCAGTTCTTC. As protein: CASSLDSGGLNEQFF.

The chain carries TRBV2 and TRBJ2-3; D is possibly TRBD2 (6 bases). Germline V gives CDR1 SNHLY, CDR2 FYNNEI. The CDR3 is 15 residues long. Trimming left V 4 bases short and J 7 bases short, with 18 bases between. The CDR3 DNA follows: TGTGCCAGCAGTGCTGGGACTCGTAACGGGTATACGCAGTATTTT. It encodes CASSAGTRNGYTQYF. Supplemented by reference TRBV2 and TRBJ2-3, the full variable domain reads EPEVTQTPSHQVTQMGQEVILRCVPISNHLYFYWYRQILGQKVEFLVSFYNNEISEKSEIFDDQFSVERPDGSNFTLKIRSTKLEDSAMYFCASSAGTRNGYTQYFGPGTRLTVL.

The chain uses TRBV10-2 and TRBJ2-6, with D possibly matching TRBD1 (5 bases). V lost 6 bases and J lost 0, with 9 bases in between. The CDR3 extends over 15 amino acids. Germline CDR1 is WSHSY and CDR2 is SAAADI. The CDR3 DNA is TGCGCCAGCAGCCAGACAGACTCTGGGGCCAACGTCCTGACTTTC. It translates to CASSQTDSGANVLTF.

Written as DNA, the CDR3 is TGTGCCAGCAGTCCCTTATCAGCGCAGCTGAGTCTCGGACGTCAGATCTACGAGCAGTACTTC. Translation: CASSPLSAQLSLGRQIYEQYF. The rearrangement uses TRBV27 and TRBJ2-7; D is uncertain. Germline-derived CDR1 and CDR2 are MNHEY and SMNVEV (reference sequence). The CDR3 runs 21 residues. The germline V and J ends were trimmed by 5 bases and 3 bases, with 35 bases remaining between them.

The genes are TRBV18 and TRBJ1-4; D not resolved. This CDR3 comprises 16 residues. Trimming stripped 3 bases from V and 0 bases from J, with 11 bases between. Germline V gene lookup returns CDR1 KGHSH and CDR2 LQKENI. The CDR3 coding sequence is TGTGCCAGCTCACCGGTCTCAGGTGCAACTAATGAAAAACTGTTTTTT. Residues: CASSPVSGATNEKLFF.

CDR3 nucleotide sequence: TGTGCCAGCAGTTCCTTTGGACAGGGTAGGCGGTACGAGCAGTACTTC. As protein: CASSSFGQGRRYEQYF. The V call is TRBV28, the J call TRBJ2-7, with 8 bases aligning to TRBD1. This CDR3 contains 16 residues. Unmatched junction bases numbered 12, after V lost 4 bases and J lost 4 bases. Looked up from germline, CDR1 is MDHEN and CDR2 is SYDVKM. The variable domain in full, with the rest retrieved from reference TRBV28 and TRBJ2-7, is DVKVTQSSRYLVKRTGEKVFLECVQDMDHENMFWYRQDPGLGLRLIYFSYDVKMKEKGDIPEGYSVSREKKERFSLILESASTNQTSMYLCASSSFGQGRRYEQYFGPGTRLTVT.

As DNA, the CDR3 is TGTGCCAGCAGTTACGGGAAAAACACTGAAGCTTTCTTT. This translates into CASSYGKNTEAFF. This chain links TRBV6-5 with TRBJ1-1; no reliable D call. The CDR3 runs to 13 residues. From germline, CDR1 is MNHEY and CDR2 SVGAGI. V gave up 2 bases and J gave up 2 bases, with 6 bases separating them.

This rearrangement joins TRBV7-9 to TRBJ1-2; unclear D gene. The CDR3 totals 15 residues. Per the germline V gene, CDR1 is SEHNR and CDR2 is FQNEAQ (reference sequence). Trimming pared 2 bases from V and 4 bases from J, leaving 14 bases between. CDR3 region: CASSLKDPAIYGYTF. CDR3 sequence (DNA): TGTGCCAGCAGCTTAAAAGACCCGGCTATCTATGGCTACACCTTC.

The gene calls are TRBV28 and TRBJ1-5; tentatively, D is TRBD1 (5 bases). V was shortened by 6 bases and J by 4 bases, with 10 bases between the two germline ends. Germline CDR1 MDHEN, CDR2 SYDVKM. The CDR3 spans 13 residues. The CDR3 region has the DNA TGTGCCAGCAGGACAGTGAGGAATCAGCCCCAGCATTTT. It translates to CASRTVRNQPQHF.

With regard to this clone: Distinct nucleotide sequences in the sample also encode this CDR3. The rearrangement uses TRBV18 and TRBJ2-2; D gene unclear. The CDR3 totals 11 residues. V was pared by 2 bases and J by 7 bases, with 2 bases between. Germline V CDR1 and CDR2: KGHSH, LQKENI. DNA of the CDR3: TGTGCCAGCTCACCAAGCGGGGAGCTGTTTTTT. This translates into CASSPSGELFF.

V gene TRBV5-3 combines with J gene TRBJ1-1, with a possible D match to TRBD1 (6 bases). TRBV5-3 is treated as an ORF (open reading frame) with a function not yet certain. The germline V and J ends were trimmed by 6 bases and 11 bases, with 20 bases remaining between them. The length of the CDR3 is 13 residues. DNA for the CDR3: TGTGCCAGAACCCTAACAAGGGGGGCGTCTGCTTTCTTT. It translates to CARTLTRGASAFF.

This chain links TRBV7-7 with TRBJ2-2; 14 positions agree with TRBD2. The J segment lost 7 bases and the V segment lost 4 bases, leaving 8 bases of the junction unmatched. In germline, CDR1 is SSHAT, CDR2 FNYEAQ (reference sequence). This CDR3 comprises 17 residues. CDR3 sequence: CASSSGLAGVGDGELFF. In DNA, the CDR3 is TGTGCCAGCAGCTCGGGACTAGCGGGAGTCGGGGACGGGGAGCTGTTTTTT.